This paragraph reports one T cell receptor beta chain. Its matching antigen is unknown. The data derive from a study of CD8 T cells in ankylosing spondylitis. TCRdb reanalysed the 5' RACE reads using MiXCR and keeps one entry per CDR3 protein. Of 750,000 to 850,000 distinct CDR3 sequences listed, approximately 10% are singletons. The V end was cut by 9 bases, the J end by 2 bases, with 20 bases between. Germline V gene data show CDR1 as MDHEN and CDR2 as SYDVKM. This CDR3 is built from 16 residues. Study observations and caveats: Several highly homologous variants made up a TCR beta motif that seemed to typify ankylosing spondylitis blood.

The chain joins TRBV28 to TRBJ1-5; tentatively, D is TRBD1 (6 bases). The clonotype originates from a male donor with ankylosing spondylitis. The source material was blood, either unsorted or a sorted T cell fraction (not recorded which). Here the CDR3 DNA reads TGTGCCAGTGGTGTCGGGGGCAGTCGGGGCAATCAGCCCCAGCATTTT. Translating it yields CASGVGGSRGNQPQHF.